These T cell receptor beta chains were read from a single sample in a study of neoadjuvant nivolumab and ipilimumab in lung cancer. Method: immunoSEQ multiplex PCR; TCRdb's copy keeps in-frame clones and lacks some. The data contain about 27,000 clones, about 76% of them singletons. Sequenced here: tumor tissue, sampled after neoadjuvant nivolumab, alone or with ipilimumab, at or shortly before surgery. All receptors come from an adult with non-small cell lung cancer. The CDR3 runs from the conserved cysteine through the conserved F or W. Fields, in order: clone size, D gene, V gene, J gene, CDR3 DNA, CDR3 protein. D genes are given only for firm matches. Rows give clone size only sometimes, using once, few, many, or a class for an expanded clone.

clone_size: -; d_call: -; v_call: TRBV9; j_call: TRBJ2-7; cdr3_nt: TGTGCCAGCAGCGTAGAGGCCGGGGCCAACTACGAGCAGTACTTC; cdr3_aa: CASSVEAGANYEQYF
clone_size: -; d_call: -; v_call: TRBV15; j_call: TRBJ2-3; cdr3_nt: TGTGCCACCAGAGGCGAAGGGGCGGGGATTACAGATACGCAGTATTTT; cdr3_aa: CATRGEGAGITDTQYF
clone_size: -; d_call: TRBD1; v_call: TRBV5-1; j_call: TRBJ1-6; cdr3_nt: TGCGCCAGCAGCGAATCGGGACAGGGCTATAATTCACCCCTCCACTTT; cdr3_aa: CASSESGQGYNSPLHF
clone_size: -; d_call: -; v_call: TRBV6-1; j_call: TRBJ1-6; cdr3_nt: TGTGCCAGCAGTGAAGGACTGGAGCGTTCACCCCTCCACTTT; cdr3_aa: CASSEGLERSPLHF
clone_size: -; d_call: TRBD2; v_call: TRBV2; j_call: TRBJ2-7; cdr3_nt: TGTGCCAGCAGTTCTCGGCGGGGGTTCGGGCAGTACTTC; cdr3_aa: CASSSRRGFGQYF
clone_size: -; d_call: -; v_call: TRBV5-5; j_call: TRBJ1-1; cdr3_nt: TGTGCCAGCAGTACCATGAACACTGAAGCTTTCTTT; cdr3_aa: CASSTMNTEAFF
clone_size: -; d_call: -; v_call: TRBV7-6; j_call: TRBJ1-2; cdr3_nt: TGTGCCAGCAGCTTGTCGCCGGGGGCGGGGGGCTACACCTTC; cdr3_aa: CASSLSPGAGGYTF
clone_size: -; d_call: -; v_call: TRBV4-2; j_call: TRBJ1-2; cdr3_nt: TGTGCCAGCAACCAGGACTCAAACTACTATGGCTACACCTTC; cdr3_aa: CASNQDSNYYGYTF
clone_size: -; d_call: TRBD2; v_call: TRBV7-2; j_call: TRBJ2-3; cdr3_nt: TGTGCCAGCACCCCCGGCGGGGGAGGAGGGAATACGCAGTATTTT; cdr3_aa: CASTPGGGGGNTQYF
clone_size: -; d_call: -; v_call: TRBV6-5; j_call: TRBJ1-1; cdr3_nt: TGTGCCAGCAGACACCCTGGACATATGAACACTGAAGCTTTCTTT; cdr3_aa: CASRHPGHMNTEAFF
clone_size: -; d_call: -; v_call: TRBV18; j_call: TRBJ1-5; cdr3_nt: TGTGCCAGCTCACCACAGGGGGGTAGTCCGCCCCAGCATTTT; cdr3_aa: CASSPQGGSPPQHF
clone_size: -; d_call: TRBD1; v_call: TRBV7-3; j_call: TRBJ1-5; cdr3_nt: TGTGCCAGCAGCTTAAGCCCTCCGACAGGGGGCAACAATCAGCCCCAGCATTTT; cdr3_aa: CASSLSPPTGGNNQPQHF
clone_size: -; d_call: -; v_call: TRBV5-4; j_call: TRBJ2-2; cdr3_nt: TGTGCCAGCAGCTTGGGATTGCTCGGGGAGCTGTTTTTT; cdr3_aa: CASSLGLLGELFF
clone_size: once; d_call: -; v_call: TRBV10-3; j_call: TRBJ1-4; cdr3_nt: TGTGCCACTCGCCCCGGGCTGAATGAAAAACTGTTTTTT; cdr3_aa: CATRPGLNEKLFF
clone_size: -; d_call: -; v_call: TRBV28; j_call: TRBJ1-1; cdr3_nt: TGTGCCAGCAGTTCAGGGGACGTGGGCACTGAAGCTTTCTTT; cdr3_aa: CASSSGDVGTEAFF
clone_size: -; d_call: TRBD2; v_call: TRBV4-1; j_call: TRBJ2-7; cdr3_nt: TGCGCCAGCAGCCAAGATGCTAGCGGGAAAACCTACGAGCAGTACTTC; cdr3_aa: CASSQDASGKTYEQYF
clone_size: few; d_call: -; v_call: TRBV5-5; j_call: TRBJ1-5; cdr3_nt: TGTGCCAGCAGCTTGGCAGGGTTCGGTCAGCCCCAGCATTTT; cdr3_aa: CASSLAGFGQPQHF
clone_size: few; d_call: -; v_call: TRBV2; j_call: TRBJ2-5; cdr3_nt: TGTGCCAGCACAAGGACGCCCGGGGAGACCCAGTACTTC; cdr3_aa: CASTRTPGETQYF
clone_size: -; d_call: TRBD1; v_call: TRBV5-6; j_call: TRBJ1-4; cdr3_nt: TGTGCCAGCAGCTTCAGGGGGCAAATTGAAAAACTGTTTTTT; cdr3_aa: CASSFRGQIEKLFF
clone_size: once; d_call: -; v_call: TRBV25-1; j_call: TRBJ1-5; cdr3_nt: TGTGCCAGCAGTGCAGGAAATCAGCCCCAGCATTTT; cdr3_aa: CASSAGNQPQHF
clone_size: once; d_call: -; v_call: TRBV25-1; j_call: TRBJ1-2; cdr3_nt: TGTGCCAGCAGTGAATCAGGGCTATATGGCTACACCTTC; cdr3_aa: CASSESGLYGYTF
clone_size: -; d_call: -; v_call: TRBV5-1; j_call: TRBJ1-2; cdr3_nt: TGCGCCAGCAGCTTGTTGGTACCGATAGCTAACTATGGCTACACCTTC; cdr3_aa: CASSLLVPIANYGYTF
clone_size: -; d_call: TRBD2; v_call: TRBV6-6; j_call: TRBJ2-7; cdr3_nt: TGTGCCAGCGGTCCCGGGACTAGCGAGTCCTACGAGCAGTACTTC; cdr3_aa: CASGPGTSESYEQYF
clone_size: -; d_call: -; v_call: TRBV7-2; j_call: TRBJ2-1; cdr3_nt: TGTGCCAGCAGCTTCAGAACCTCCTACAATGAGCAGTTCTTC; cdr3_aa: CASSFRTSYNEQFF
clone_size: -; d_call: -; v_call: TRBV5-6; j_call: TRBJ1-2; cdr3_nt: TGTGCCAGCAGCGCCCGGGACTATGGCTACACCTTC; cdr3_aa: CASSARDYGYTF
clone_size: -; d_call: -; v_call: TRBV11-2; j_call: TRBJ1-1; cdr3_nt: TGTGCCAGCAGCTTAGAACGCTCTGAAGCTTTCTTT; cdr3_aa: CASSLERSEAFF
clone_size: few; d_call: -; v_call: TRBV7-2; j_call: TRBJ1-5; cdr3_nt: TGTGCCAGCTCCCTCCTTAGGAACAGCTATAGCAATCAGCCCCAGCATTTT; cdr3_aa: CASSLLRNSYSNQPQHF
clone_size: few; d_call: -; v_call: TRBV7-9; j_call: TRBJ2-5; cdr3_nt: TGTGCCAGCAGCTTAGATCCGGCAGGGGTTGGACAGACCCAGTACTTC; cdr3_aa: CASSLDPAGVGQTQYF
clone_size: few; d_call: TRBD2; v_call: TRBV30; j_call: TRBJ2-5; cdr3_nt: TGTGCCTGGAGTGTACGACTAGCGGGGCCTCAAGAGACCCAGTACTTC; cdr3_aa: CAWSVRLAGPQETQYF
clone_size: few; d_call: -; v_call: TRBV6-8; j_call: TRBJ2-3; cdr3_nt: TGTGCCAGCAGTTACACCGACAGATCCACAGATACGCAGTATTTT; cdr3_aa: CASSYTDRSTDTQYF
clone_size: -; d_call: -; v_call: TRBV2; j_call: TRBJ1-6; cdr3_nt: TGTGCCACCCGCCCCGGGGTTAATTCACCCCTCCACTTT; cdr3_aa: CATRPGVNSPLHF
clone_size: -; d_call: -; v_call: TRBV5-1; j_call: TRBJ2-5; cdr3_nt: TGCGCCAGCAGCTTGGGGTCGCCCAGTCAGGAGACCCAGTACTTC; cdr3_aa: CASSLGSPSQETQYF
clone_size: few; d_call: TRBD1; v_call: TRBV2; j_call: TRBJ2-7; cdr3_nt: TGTGCCAGTACCGGGACAGGGACCTACGAGCAGTACTTC; cdr3_aa: CASTGTGTYEQYF
clone_size: few; d_call: TRBD2; v_call: TRBV5-4; j_call: TRBJ2-5; cdr3_nt: TGTGCCAGCAGCCCCGGGACTAGCCGAGAGACCCAGTACTTC; cdr3_aa: CASSPGTSRETQYF
clone_size: once; d_call: TRBD1; v_call: TRBV30; j_call: TRBJ1-2; cdr3_nt: TGTGCCTGGAGTGTGGGGACAGGGCCTGGCTATGGCTACACCTTC; cdr3_aa: CAWSVGTGPGYGYTF
clone_size: few; d_call: -; v_call: TRBV11-3; j_call: TRBJ2-5; cdr3_nt: TGTGCCAGCAGCGTTGGCCTATATCCGCAAGAGACCCAGTACTTC; cdr3_aa: CASSVGLYPQETQYF
clone_size: -; d_call: TRBD1; v_call: TRBV7-9; j_call: TRBJ2-5; cdr3_nt: TGTGCCAGCAGCCACCGGGACAGGGTGGAGACCCAGTACTTC; cdr3_aa: CASSHRDRVETQYF
clone_size: -; d_call: -; v_call: TRBV18; j_call: TRBJ1-4; cdr3_nt: TGTGCCAGCTCTCCTACCCTGGACCCGGCTGAAAAACTGTTTTTT; cdr3_aa: CASSPTLDPAEKLFF
clone_size: -; d_call: -; v_call: TRBV15; j_call: TRBJ2-2; cdr3_nt: TGTGCCACCAGCGAGGGCCAAAGGGCCGGGGAGCTGTTTTTT; cdr3_aa: CATSEGQRAGELFF
clone_size: -; d_call: TRBD1; v_call: TRBV6-6; j_call: TRBJ1-2; cdr3_nt: TGTGCCATGGGGACAGGGACTAACTATGGCTACACCTTC; cdr3_aa: CAMGTGTNYGYTF
clone_size: -; d_call: -; v_call: TRBV14; j_call: TRBJ1-1; cdr3_nt: TGTGCCAGCAGCCAAGACCAGGAGGCAGCTTTCTTT; cdr3_aa: CASSQDQEAAFF
clone_size: -; d_call: -; v_call: TRBV30; j_call: TRBJ1-2; cdr3_nt: TGTGCCTTCGCAGGGTATGGCTACACCTTC; cdr3_aa: CAFAGYGYTF
clone_size: once; d_call: TRBD1; v_call: TRBV6-5; j_call: TRBJ1-2; cdr3_nt: TGTGCCAGCAGTTACTCCCGACAGGGGATCTATGGCTACACCTTC; cdr3_aa: CASSYSRQGIYGYTF
clone_size: -; d_call: -; v_call: TRBV5-6; j_call: TRBJ1-1; cdr3_nt: TGTGCCAGCAGCTTGGGACCTAGGGGTACTGAAGCTTTCTTT; cdr3_aa: CASSLGPRGTEAFF
clone_size: -; d_call: -; v_call: TRBV7-9; j_call: TRBJ2-7; cdr3_nt: TGTGCCAGCAGCTTGGAGGGACAGATGGGTTCCTACGAGCAGTACTTC; cdr3_aa: CASSLEGQMGSYEQYF